This TCR beta chain was retrieved from a study of cytomegalovirus exposure and HLA in healthy donors. With regard to this clone: Antigen: not known.

The study ran its PCR with 60 Vbeta and 13 Jbeta primers. Only in-frame clones appear in the TCRdb table, and some are missing; sequencing was by immunoSEQ multiplex PCR. The sample shows 100,000 or so clones, 74% of them seen only once. Trimming stripped 5 bases from V and 3 bases from J, with 13 bases between. The CDR3 is 13 residues long. The V gene's germline CDR1 is GTSNPN and CDR2 SVGIG (reference sequence). This donor's CMV serostatus went unrecorded. Study-wide findings and caveats: The study flagged roughly 160 TCR beta chains as cytomegalovirus-associated. Earlier results showed most TCR beta V segments being productive about 90% or about 30% of the time.

Sequencing used PBMCs. This clonotype was sampled from a human donor in good health. J is TRBJ1-1 and V is TRBV30, with D unclear. The CDR3: CAWLPSQDTEAFF. Written as DNA, the CDR3 is TGTGCCTGGTTACCCAGTCAGGACACTGAAGCTTTCTTT.